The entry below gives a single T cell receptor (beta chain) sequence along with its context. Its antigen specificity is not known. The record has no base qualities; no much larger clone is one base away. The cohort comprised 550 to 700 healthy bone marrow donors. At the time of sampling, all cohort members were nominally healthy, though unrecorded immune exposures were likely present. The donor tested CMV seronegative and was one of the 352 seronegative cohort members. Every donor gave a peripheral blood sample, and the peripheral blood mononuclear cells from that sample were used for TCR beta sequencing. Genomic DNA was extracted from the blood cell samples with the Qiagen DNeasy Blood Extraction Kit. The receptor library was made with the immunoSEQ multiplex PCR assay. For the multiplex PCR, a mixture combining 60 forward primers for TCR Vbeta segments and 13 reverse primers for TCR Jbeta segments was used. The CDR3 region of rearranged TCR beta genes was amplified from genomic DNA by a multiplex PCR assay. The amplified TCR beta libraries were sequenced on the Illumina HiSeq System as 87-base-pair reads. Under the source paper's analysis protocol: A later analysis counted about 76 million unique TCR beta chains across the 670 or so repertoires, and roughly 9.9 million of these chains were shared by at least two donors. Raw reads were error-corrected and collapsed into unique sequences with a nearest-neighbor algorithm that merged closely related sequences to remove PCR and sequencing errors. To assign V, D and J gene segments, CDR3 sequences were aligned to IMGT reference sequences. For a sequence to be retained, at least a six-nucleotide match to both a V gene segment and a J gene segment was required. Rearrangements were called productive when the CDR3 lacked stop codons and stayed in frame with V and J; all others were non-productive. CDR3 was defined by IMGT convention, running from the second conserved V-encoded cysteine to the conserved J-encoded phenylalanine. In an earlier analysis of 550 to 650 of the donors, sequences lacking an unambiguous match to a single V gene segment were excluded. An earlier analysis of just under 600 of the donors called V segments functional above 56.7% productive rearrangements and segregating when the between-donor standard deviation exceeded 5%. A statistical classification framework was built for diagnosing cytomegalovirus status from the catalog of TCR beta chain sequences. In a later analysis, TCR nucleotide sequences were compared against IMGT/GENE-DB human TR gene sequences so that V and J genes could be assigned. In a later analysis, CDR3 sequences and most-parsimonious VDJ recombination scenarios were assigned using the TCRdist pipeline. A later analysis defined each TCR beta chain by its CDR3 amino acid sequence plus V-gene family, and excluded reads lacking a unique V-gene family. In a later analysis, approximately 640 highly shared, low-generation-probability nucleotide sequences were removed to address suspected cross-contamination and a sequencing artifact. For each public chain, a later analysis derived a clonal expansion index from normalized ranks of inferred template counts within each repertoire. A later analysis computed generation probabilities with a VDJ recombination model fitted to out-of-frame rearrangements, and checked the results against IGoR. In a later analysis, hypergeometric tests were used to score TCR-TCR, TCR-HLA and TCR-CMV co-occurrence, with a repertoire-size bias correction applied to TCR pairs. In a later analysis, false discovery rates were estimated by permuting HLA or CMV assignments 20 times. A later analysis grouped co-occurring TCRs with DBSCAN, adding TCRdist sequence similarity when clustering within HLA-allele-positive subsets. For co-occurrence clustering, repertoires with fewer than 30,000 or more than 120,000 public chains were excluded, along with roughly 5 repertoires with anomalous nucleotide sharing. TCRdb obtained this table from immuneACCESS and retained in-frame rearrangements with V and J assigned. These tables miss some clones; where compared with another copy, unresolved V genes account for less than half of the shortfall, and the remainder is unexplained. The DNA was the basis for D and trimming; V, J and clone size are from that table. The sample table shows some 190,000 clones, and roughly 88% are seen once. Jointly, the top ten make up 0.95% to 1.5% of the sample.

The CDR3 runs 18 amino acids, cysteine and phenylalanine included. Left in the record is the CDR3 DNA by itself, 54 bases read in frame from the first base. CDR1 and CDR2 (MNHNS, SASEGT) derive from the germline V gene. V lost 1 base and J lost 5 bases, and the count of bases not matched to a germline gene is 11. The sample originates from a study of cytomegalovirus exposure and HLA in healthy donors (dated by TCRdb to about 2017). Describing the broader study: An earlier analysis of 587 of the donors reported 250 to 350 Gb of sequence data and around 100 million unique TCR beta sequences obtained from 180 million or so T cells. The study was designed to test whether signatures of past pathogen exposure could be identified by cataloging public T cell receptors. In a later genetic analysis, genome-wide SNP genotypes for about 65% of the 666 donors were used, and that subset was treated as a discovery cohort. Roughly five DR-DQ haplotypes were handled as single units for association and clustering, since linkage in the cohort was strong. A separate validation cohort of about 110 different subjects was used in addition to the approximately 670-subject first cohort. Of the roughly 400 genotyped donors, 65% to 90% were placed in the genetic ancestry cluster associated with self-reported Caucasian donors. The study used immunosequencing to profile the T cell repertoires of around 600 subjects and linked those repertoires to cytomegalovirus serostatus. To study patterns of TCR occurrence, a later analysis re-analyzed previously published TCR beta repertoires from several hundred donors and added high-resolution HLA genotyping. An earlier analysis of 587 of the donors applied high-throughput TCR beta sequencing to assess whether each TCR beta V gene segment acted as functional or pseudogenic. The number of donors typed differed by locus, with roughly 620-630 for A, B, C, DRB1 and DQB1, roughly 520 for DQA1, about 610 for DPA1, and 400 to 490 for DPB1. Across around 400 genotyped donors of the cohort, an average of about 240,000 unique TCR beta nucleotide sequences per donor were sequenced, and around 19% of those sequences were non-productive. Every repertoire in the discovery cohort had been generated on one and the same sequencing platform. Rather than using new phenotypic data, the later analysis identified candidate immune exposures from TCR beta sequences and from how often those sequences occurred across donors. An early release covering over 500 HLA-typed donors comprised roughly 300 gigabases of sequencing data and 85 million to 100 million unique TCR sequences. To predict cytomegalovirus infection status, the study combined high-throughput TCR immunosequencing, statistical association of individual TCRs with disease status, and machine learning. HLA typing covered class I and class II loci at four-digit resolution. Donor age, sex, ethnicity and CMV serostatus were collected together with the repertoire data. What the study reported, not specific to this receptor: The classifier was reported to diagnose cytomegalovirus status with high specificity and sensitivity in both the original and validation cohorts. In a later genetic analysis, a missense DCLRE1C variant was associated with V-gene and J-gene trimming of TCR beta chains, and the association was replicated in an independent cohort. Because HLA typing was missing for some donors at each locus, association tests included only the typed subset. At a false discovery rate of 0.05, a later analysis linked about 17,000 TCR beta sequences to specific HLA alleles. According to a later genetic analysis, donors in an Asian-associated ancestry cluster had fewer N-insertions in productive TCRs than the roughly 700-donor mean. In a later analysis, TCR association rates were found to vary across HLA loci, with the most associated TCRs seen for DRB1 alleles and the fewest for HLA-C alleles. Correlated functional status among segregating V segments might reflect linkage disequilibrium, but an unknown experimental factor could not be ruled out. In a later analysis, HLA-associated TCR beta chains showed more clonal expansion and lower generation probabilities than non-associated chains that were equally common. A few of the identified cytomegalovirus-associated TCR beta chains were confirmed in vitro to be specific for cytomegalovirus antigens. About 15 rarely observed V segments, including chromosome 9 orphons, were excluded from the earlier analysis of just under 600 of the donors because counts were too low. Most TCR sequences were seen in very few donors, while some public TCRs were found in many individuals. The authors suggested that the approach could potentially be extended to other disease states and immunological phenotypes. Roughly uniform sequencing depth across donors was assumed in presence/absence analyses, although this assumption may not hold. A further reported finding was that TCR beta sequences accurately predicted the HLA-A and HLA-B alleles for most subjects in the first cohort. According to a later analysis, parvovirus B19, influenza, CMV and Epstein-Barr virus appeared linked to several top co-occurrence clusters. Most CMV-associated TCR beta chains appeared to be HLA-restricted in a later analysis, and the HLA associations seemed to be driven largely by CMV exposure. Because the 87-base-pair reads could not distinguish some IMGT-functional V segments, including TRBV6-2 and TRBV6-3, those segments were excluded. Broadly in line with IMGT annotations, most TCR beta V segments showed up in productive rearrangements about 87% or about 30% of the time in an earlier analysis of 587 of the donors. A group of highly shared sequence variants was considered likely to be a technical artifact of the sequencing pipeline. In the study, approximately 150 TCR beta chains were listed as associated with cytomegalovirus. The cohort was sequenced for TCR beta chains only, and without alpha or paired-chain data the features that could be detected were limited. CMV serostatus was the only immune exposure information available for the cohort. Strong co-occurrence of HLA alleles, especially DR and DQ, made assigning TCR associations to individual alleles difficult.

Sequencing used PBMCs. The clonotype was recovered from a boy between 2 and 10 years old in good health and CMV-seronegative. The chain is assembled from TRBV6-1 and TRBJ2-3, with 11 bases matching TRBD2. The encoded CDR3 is CASSEGPGSGGAGDTQYF. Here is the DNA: TGTGCCAGCAGTGAAGGTCCGGGTAGCGGGGGGGCAGGAGATACGCAGTATTTT.